This entry concerns a single TCR beta chain. Its target is unknown. Profiled with immunoSEQ multiplex PCR; TCRdb holds only in-frame clones, not every one. The sample lists over 95,000 clones, roughly nine tenths occurring once. CDR3 length equals 14 residues. The germline V gene has CDR1 MNHEY and CDR2 SVGAGI. Trimming took 4 bases from V and 3 from J; bases not matched to a gene: 5. This specimen belongs to a study of T cell responses to AZD1222 COVID-19 vaccine. At the level of the study: Pooled together were second doses at about 4 or about 12 weeks.

Overall study findings and caveats: Spike-specific TCR breadth and depth rose after two AZD1222 doses. Clonal diversity was possibly underestimated; the donors were predominantly white British and more often female. Only 5 or 6 individuals given AZD1222 were seropositive at baseline.

This sample comprised peripheral blood, obtained on day 0 of AZD1222 vaccination. The receptor was isolated from an adult in good health. The chain links TRBV6-5 to TRBJ2-7; 8 nucleotides align to TRBD1. The CDR3 sequence is CASSFGQGVYEQYF. The DNA for the CDR3 is TGTGCCAGCAGTTTCGGACAGGGAGTCTACGAGCAGTACTTC.